The T cell receptor (beta chain) described here comes from a study of T cells after yellow fever vaccination. Notes on this clonotype: Its antigen remains unidentified.

The CDR3 has 14 amino acids. The V gene's germline CDR1 is SNHLY and CDR2 FYNNEI. V lost 6 bases and J 4 bases, leaving 12 bases between the germline ends. General observations from the study: A secondary response was less intense yet reached its peak sooner, at day 5 versus 15.

TCRdb used MiXCR to reprocess the 5' RACE reads, holding one entry per CDR3 protein. The sample holds under 700,000 distinct CDR3 sequences, less than 20% seen once. This clonotype was obtained from a man aged 18 to 30 who received the YFV17D yellow fever vaccine. The V and J genes are TRBV2 and TRBJ2-2; D might be TRBD1 (7 bases). The sequencing here drew on PBMCs, taken about 5 days after the first yellow fever vaccination. The CDR3 DNA reads as TGTGCCAGCAGGGGCGGGACAGCCACCGGGGAGCTGTTTTTT. It is translated as CASRGGTATGELFF.